The 4 T cell receptor beta chains below come from one sample, sequenced in a study of identical twins. TCRdb re-called the 5' RACE reads through MiXCR, storing one row per CDR3 protein. The table has approximately 600,000 distinct CDR3 sequences, roughly 7.1% seen once; the top ten hold 1.6%. The same sample was also used in a study of yellow fever vaccine responses in identical twins.

The sequencing sample was made of PBMCs. Receptors were obtained from a young woman in good health.

This clonotype was seen many times. The V call is TRBV3-1, the J call TRBJ2-1; no clear D. Germline CDR1 and CDR2: LGHDT and YNNKEL (reference sequence). The CDR3 is 14 residues long. The V and J ends lost 3 bases and 5 bases respectively, with 11 bases between them. CDR3 DNA: TGTGCCAGCAGCCACCTGGACCGGAACAATGAGCAGTTCTTC. It codes for CASSHLDRNNEQFF.

This clonotype was seen repeatedly, ten times or more. This chain joins TRBV5-1 and TRBJ2-2; D might be TRBD1 (6 bases). CDR1 is SGHRS, CDR2 YFSETQ, per germline. V was shortened by 4 bases and J by 5 bases, with 15 bases between the two germline ends. The CDR3 is 15 amino acids. The CDR3 coding sequence is TGCGCCAGCAGCCCCGGACAGCTCTTTACCGGGGAGCTGTTTTTT. Residues: CASSPGQLFTGELFF.

This clonotype has ten or more counts. The chain recombines TRBV6-1 with TRBJ1-2; 11 bases are a match to TRBD1. Looked up from germline, CDR1 is MNHNS and CDR2 is SASEGT. V trimming: 4 bases; J trimming: 3 bases; junction bases outside the gene matches: 10. The CDR3 totals 17 residues. CDR3 loop: CASSGSWTGGAYYGYTF. The CDR3, as DNA: TGTGCCAGCAGTGGTAGCTGGACAGGGGGCGCGTACTATGGCTACACCTTC.

The chain combines TRBV6-1 with TRBJ2-3; no definite D call. Trimming shortened V by 7 bases and J by 0 bases, and 20 bases separated the two germline ends. CDR1 and CDR2 (germline): MNHNS, SASEGT. The CDR3 sequence is 17 residues long. Here the CDR3 reads CASTGGISTFSTDTQYF. The CDR3 coding sequence is TGTGCCAGCACGGGTGGGATATCCACCTTTAGCACAGATACGCAGTATTTT.